A single sample is the source of the 30 T cell receptor beta chains below, sequenced in a study of OX40 agonist ivuxolimab in advanced cancers. TCRdb's table, derived via immunoSEQ multiplex PCR, lists solely in-frame clones and lacks some. The sample has 30,000 to 40,000 clones, over 85% seen once; the top ten hold about 34%. Sequenced material: CD4+ or CD8+ T cells sorted from blood, taken in a trial of the OX40 agonist ivuxolimab. The receptor set was obtained from an adult with an advanced solid tumor such as melanoma, head and neck, liver or kidney cancer.

The chain has TRBV7-8 and TRBJ2-1; 10 nucleotides line up with TRBD1. V dropped 4 bases and J dropped 7; count of bases not matched to a gene: 19. Germline V lookup: CDR1 SGHVS, CDR2 FQNEAQ. CDR3 length: 19 residues. In nucleotides, the CDR3 is TGTGCCAGCAGCTACATTCGAGGAGCCCGGGACAGGGGATGGAATGAGCAGTTCTTC. Translated, it gives CASSYIRGARDRGWNEQFF.

This clone was seen a few times. The chain is built from TRBV5-1 and TRBJ1-2, with a possible D match to TRBD1 (5 bases). This CDR3 region has 13 residues. V was pared by 2 bases and J by 13 bases, with 18 bases between. Germline V gene data show CDR1 as SGHRS and CDR2 as YFSETQ. CDR3 protein: CASSLNRLGFSTF. The CDR3 DNA is TGCGCCAGCAGCTTAAACAGGTTGGGGTTTAGCACCTTC. The full variable domain, in which reference TRBV5-1 and TRBJ1-2 provide the parts outside the CDR3, is KAGVTQTPRYLIKTRGQQVTLSCSPISGHRSVSWYQQTPGQGLQFLFEYFSETQRNKGNFPGRFSGRQFSNSRSEMNVSTLELGDSALYLCASSLNRLGFSTFGSGTRLTVV.

V gene TRBV7-2 combines with J gene TRBJ2-7; the match to TRBD2 covers 11 bases. Unmatched junction bases numbered 2, after V lost 4 bases and J lost 3 bases. This CDR3 region has 14 residues. Germline V CDR1 and CDR2: SGHTA, FQGNSA. CDR3 sequence (DNA): TGTGCCAGCAGCTCGGGACTAGCGGTCTACGAGCAGTACTTC. This encodes CASSSGLAVYEQYF. The whole variable domain, remainder taken from reference TRBV7-2 and TRBJ2-7, is GAGVSQSPSNKVTEKGKDVELRCDPISGHTALYWYRQSLGQGLEFLIYFQGNSAPDKSGLPSDRFSAERTGGSVSTLTIQRTQQEDSAVYLCASSSGLAVYEQYFGPGTRLTVT.

This rearrangement joins TRBV7-9 to TRBJ1-5, with D unresolved. Trimming stripped 4 bases from V and 3 bases from J, with 1 base between. Germline loops: CDR1 SEHNR, CDR2 FQNEAQ (reference sequence). The CDR3 extends over 11 amino acids. This chain's CDR3 is CASSYNQPQHF. The CDR3 DNA reads as TGTGCCAGCAGCTACAATCAGCCCCAGCATTTT.

The chain has TRBV6-6 and TRBJ2-1; D perhaps matches TRBD2 (6 bases). The CDR3 runs 14 residues. The V gene lost 0 bases and the J gene lost 8 bases, with 11 bases spanning the gap. The germline CDR1 and CDR2 sequences are MNHNY and SVGAGI (reference sequence). DNA of the CDR3: TGTGCCAGCAGTTACTCCCGGGACTGGGATGAGCAGTTCTTC. Translation gives CASSYSRDWDEQFF.

The chain recombines TRBV19 with TRBJ2-1; no clear D. Between the trimmed V and J ends, which lost 3 bases and 0 bases, there was a span of 9 bases. In germline, CDR1 is LNHDA, CDR2 SQIVND (reference sequence). This CDR3 contains 15 residues. The CDR3 sequence: CASSINSYSYNEQFF. The CDR3 DNA follows: TGTGCCAGTAGTATTAATAGTTACTCCTACAATGAGCAGTTCTTC.

The V call is TRBV5-5, the J call TRBJ1-1; D ambiguous. Germline CDR1 is SGHKS and CDR2 is YYEKEE (reference sequence). The CDR3 covers 13 residues. Trimming shortened V by 6 bases and J by 1 base, and 10 bases separated the two germline ends. CDR3 bases: TGTGCCAGCACCTCCTTCACGAACACTGAAGCTTTCTTT. Protein: CASTSFTNTEAFF.

J is TRBJ2-7 and V is TRBV7-9; D unclear. The CDR3 has 12 residues. Germline CDR1 SEHNR, CDR2 FQNEAQ (reference sequence). The V end lost 4 bases, the J end lost 2 bases, and 6 bases lay between the germline ends. The CDR3: CASSSDTYEQYF. CDR3 sequence (DNA): TGTGCCAGCAGCTCCGACACCTACGAGCAGTACTTC.

V gene TRBV6-1 combines with J gene TRBJ2-2, with D maybe TRBD2 (6 bases). The V end lost 8 bases, the J end lost 3 bases, and 13 bases lay between the germline ends. The CDR3 is 14 residues long. The germline V gene has CDR1 MNHNS and CDR2 SASEGT. This CDR3 is CASGRLVDTGELFF. The CDR3, as DNA: TGTGCCAGCGGGAGACTAGTGGACACCGGGGAGCTGTTTTTT.

J is TRBJ2-1 and V is TRBV4-1; 7 positions match TRBD2. This CDR3 is built from 15 residues. CDR1 is MGHRA, CDR2 YSYEKL, per germline. V was pared by 8 bases and J by 3 bases, with 10 bases of the junction left unmatched. In DNA form, the CDR3 reads TGCGCCAGCGGACGCACCCTAGCGGTCTACAATGAGCAGTTCTTC. This encodes CASGRTLAVYNEQFF.

This clone was counted a single time. This rearrangement joins TRBV27 to TRBJ1-1; TRBD1 might be the D (5 bases). The CDR3 is 14 amino acids. V lost 4 bases and J 7 bases, leaving 16 bases between the germline ends. CDR1 MNHEY and CDR2 SMNVEV come from the germline V gene (reference sequence). In DNA form, the CDR3 reads TGTGCCAGCAGTTCGCAGGGAAGAGGACGTGAAGCTTTCTTT. Residues: CASSSQGRGREAFF.

The V and J genes are TRBV10-3 and TRBJ2-2; D possibly corresponds to TRBD2 (5 bases). Germline CDR1 is ENHRY and CDR2 is SYGVKD. The CDR3 consists of 12 residues. The V end lost 11 bases, the J end lost 5 bases, and 12 bases lay between the germline ends. The CDR3 loop reads CAFNPGTGELFF. Here the CDR3 DNA reads TGTGCCTTCAACCCGGGGACCGGGGAGCTGTTTTTT.

This clone has only one observation. J is TRBJ2-2 and V is TRBV2; 11 bases are a match to TRBD2. The germline V gene encodes CDR1 SNHLY and CDR2 FYNNEI. The junction had 4 bases not matched to a gene; V was cut back by 7 bases and J by 0 bases. There are 16 residues in the CDR3. CDR3 region: CASTRLAGTNTGELFF. CDR3 DNA: TGTGCCAGCACTAGACTAGCGGGGACGAACACCGGGGAGCTGTTTTTT.

The chain employs TRBV2 and TRBJ1-1; D unresolved. V was cut by 6 bases and J by 4 bases, with 18 bases left in between. Germline CDR1 SNHLY, CDR2 FYNNEI. The CDR3 loop spans 15 amino acids. CDR3 nucleotides: TGTGCCAGCAGGTTAGGTAAGGTTATGGGCACTGAAGCTTTCTTT. The encoded protein is CASRLGKVMGTEAFF.

This clone was picked up one time. The chain recombines TRBV11-2 with TRBJ2-7; D remains ambiguous. The CDR3 runs to 13 residues. Trimming took 4 bases from V and 2 from J, leaving 9 bases between them. CDR1 is SGHAT, CDR2 FQNNGV, per germline. CDR3 region: CASSSPDTYEQYF. CDR3 DNA: TGTGCCAGCAGCTCACCCGATACCTACGAGCAGTACTTC. Full variable domain (outside the CDR3, taken from reference TRBV11-2 and TRBJ2-7): EAGVAQSPRYKIIEKRQSVAFWCNPISGHATLYWYQQILGQGPKLLIQFQNNGVVDDSQLPKDRFSAERLKGVDSTLKIQPAKLEDSAVYLCASSSPDTYEQYFGPGTRLTVT.

By share, this clone counts as medium-sized. The chain joins TRBV11-3 to TRBJ2-3; maybe TRBD1 (5 bases). There are 17 residues in the CDR3. In germline, CDR1 is SGHNT, CDR2 YENEEA. The V and J ends lost 1 base and 0 bases respectively, with 14 bases between them. The CDR3 is CASSLAESPGSTDTQYF. The CDR3 bases are TGTGCCAGCAGCTTAGCTGAGTCCCCAGGGAGCACAGATACGCAGTATTTT.

CDR3 sequence: CASSQSQRGGNQPQHF. The CDR3 bases are TGCGCCAGCAGTCAATCGCAAAGGGGAGGCAATCAGCCCCAGCATTTT. The J gene is TRBJ1-5, the V gene TRBV23-1, with D perhaps TRBD1 (5 bases). TRBV23-1 is an open reading frame, and its role is uncertain. V lost 0 bases and J 2 bases, leaving 11 bases between the germline ends. This CDR3 contains 16 residues.

The chain links TRBV1 to TRBJ2-3; the table names TRBD1, a call not compared with the DNA. TRBV1 is flagged as a pseudogene. The CDR3 contains 13 residues. The CDR3 loop is CTSSRQGEDTQYF. The CDR3 bases are TGCACCAGCAGCCGACAGGGTGAAGATACGCAGTATTTT.

This clone has a single count. The CDR3 region has the DNA TGTGCCAGTAGTATGGGGGGAACCGGGGAGCTGTTTTTT. This codes for CASSMGGTGELFF. This chain joins TRBV19 and TRBJ2-2, with D possibly being TRBD2 (6 bases). The V and J ends lost 3 bases and 5 bases respectively, with 7 bases between them. Germline CDR1 and CDR2: LNHDA and SQIVND (reference sequence). The CDR3 has 13 amino acids.

The chain links TRBV11-2 to TRBJ2-7; TRBD2 matches 10 bases. The CDR3 runs 14 residues. J lost 2 bases, V lost 4 bases, and 2 bases had no gene match. CDR1 and CDR2 from the germline V gene are SGHAT and FQNNGV. The CDR3 region has the DNA TGTGCCAGCAGCTCTAGCGGGGGAACCTACGAGCAGTACTTC. Its translation is CASSSSGGTYEQYF.

This clone has just a few counts. The chain links TRBV7-9 to TRBJ1-6; D unclear. Germline CDR1 SEHNR, CDR2 FQNEAQ (reference sequence). V lost 0 bases and J 10 bases, leaving 13 bases between the germline ends. The CDR3 extends over 15 amino acids. The CDR3 sequence is CASSLALGVFSPLHF. The CDR3 DNA sequence: TGTGCCAGCAGCTTAGCGCTTGGAGTATTCTCACCCCTCCACTTT.

The genes are TRBV7-9 and TRBJ1-1; D may be TRBD1 (5 bases). The CDR3 runs 12 residues. V was clipped by 1 base and J by 8 bases, with 8 bases between them. Germline assignment: CDR1 SEHNR and CDR2 FQNEAQ (reference sequence). Written as DNA, the CDR3 is TGTGCCAGCAGCTTAGATGGGGGGGAAGCTTTCTTT. Amino acids: CASSLDGGEAFF.

The chain recombines TRBV7-9 with TRBJ1-5, with D possibly being TRBD1 (5 bases). V dropped 7 bases and J dropped 0 bases, with 10 bases sitting between them. The CDR3 consists of 14 residues. CDR1 and CDR2 from the germline V gene are SEHNR and FQNEAQ (reference sequence). The CDR3 loop is CASTVQDSNQPQHF. The CDR3 DNA reads as TGTGCCAGCACCGTACAGGATAGCAATCAGCCCCAGCATTTT.

CDR3 bases: TGTGCCACCAGCAGAGAAGGTAGGCTGCACTCCTACAATGAGCAGTTCTTC. This translates into CATSREGRLHSYNEQFF. V and J are TRBV15 and TRBJ2-1; no clear D gene. V was clipped by 0 bases and J by 0 bases, with 12 bases between them. Germline CDR1 and CDR2: LNHNV and YYDKDF (reference sequence). The CDR3 has 17 residues.

The CDR3, as DNA: TGTGCCAGCAGTCCCCTGGGGGGGCGGGACGAGCAGTACTTC. It yields the protein CASSPLGGRDEQYF. The rearrangement uses TRBV27 and TRBJ2-7; TRBD2 is a possible D gene (7 bases). There are 14 residues in the CDR3. With 5 bases removed from V and 5 bases from J, the gap between germline ends came to 16 bases. Germline V gene lookup returns CDR1 MNHEY and CDR2 SMNVEV (reference sequence).

CDR3 in amino acids: CASRDRVGEQYF. The CDR3 DNA reads as TGTGCCAGCCGGGACAGGGTCGGCGAGCAGTACTTC. V usage is TRBV2 and J usage is TRBJ2-7, with 9 bases identical to TRBD1. The CDR3 runs 12 residues. The germline V gene encodes CDR1 SNHLY and CDR2 FYNNEI. With V trimmed by 8 bases and J by 6 bases, 5 bases remained unmatched.

The chain carries TRBV7-9 and TRBJ2-1, with 7 bases identical to TRBD2. V was clipped by 5 bases and J by 2 bases; unmatched bases: 0. Germline CDR1 SEHNR, CDR2 FQNEAQ (reference sequence). This CDR3 contains 13 residues. This CDR3 is CASSGGAYNEQFF. The CDR3 DNA follows: TGTGCCAGCAGCGGGGGGGCCTACAATGAGCAGTTCTTC.

The chain recombines TRBV28 with TRBJ2-7; unclear D gene. The CDR3 consists of 17 residues. Germline V lookup: CDR1 MDHEN, CDR2 SYDVKM. Between the trimmed V and J ends, which lost 6 bases and 2 bases, there was a span of 23 bases. The CDR3 coding sequence is TGTGCCAGCAGCCCTCCCTCTAACGAGGACCTGGCCTACGAGCAGTACTTC. Translating gives CASSPPSNEDLAYEQYF. Full variable domain (rest looked up from reference TRBV28 and TRBJ2-7): DVKVTQSSRYLVKRTGEKVFLECVQDMDHENMFWYRQDPGLGLRLIYFSYDVKMKEKGDIPEGYSVSREKKERFSLILESASTNQTSMYLCASSPPSNEDLAYEQYFGPGTRLTVT.

The V gene is TRBV19, the J gene TRBJ2-7, with 9 bases identical to TRBD1. CDR3 length equals 15 residues. V lost 5 bases and J lost 4; bases outside the gene matches: 9. Germline V gene lookup returns CDR1 LNHDA and CDR2 SQIVND (reference sequence). CDR3 residues: CASSYGGGQGYEQYF. As DNA, the CDR3 is TGTGCCAGTAGTTACGGTGGGGGACAGGGTTACGAGCAGTACTTC.

The chain carries TRBV5-5 and TRBJ1-5, with TRBD1 matching 8 bases. Germline V gene sequence: CDR1 SGHKS, CDR2 YYEKEE (reference sequence). After removal of 0 bases from V and 7 bases from J, the junction contained 3 bases not matched to a gene. The CDR3 extends over 14 amino acids. DNA of the CDR3: TGTGCCAGCAGCTTGGGGACAGGGAACCAGCCCCAGCATTTT. Amino acids: CASSLGTGNQPQHF.